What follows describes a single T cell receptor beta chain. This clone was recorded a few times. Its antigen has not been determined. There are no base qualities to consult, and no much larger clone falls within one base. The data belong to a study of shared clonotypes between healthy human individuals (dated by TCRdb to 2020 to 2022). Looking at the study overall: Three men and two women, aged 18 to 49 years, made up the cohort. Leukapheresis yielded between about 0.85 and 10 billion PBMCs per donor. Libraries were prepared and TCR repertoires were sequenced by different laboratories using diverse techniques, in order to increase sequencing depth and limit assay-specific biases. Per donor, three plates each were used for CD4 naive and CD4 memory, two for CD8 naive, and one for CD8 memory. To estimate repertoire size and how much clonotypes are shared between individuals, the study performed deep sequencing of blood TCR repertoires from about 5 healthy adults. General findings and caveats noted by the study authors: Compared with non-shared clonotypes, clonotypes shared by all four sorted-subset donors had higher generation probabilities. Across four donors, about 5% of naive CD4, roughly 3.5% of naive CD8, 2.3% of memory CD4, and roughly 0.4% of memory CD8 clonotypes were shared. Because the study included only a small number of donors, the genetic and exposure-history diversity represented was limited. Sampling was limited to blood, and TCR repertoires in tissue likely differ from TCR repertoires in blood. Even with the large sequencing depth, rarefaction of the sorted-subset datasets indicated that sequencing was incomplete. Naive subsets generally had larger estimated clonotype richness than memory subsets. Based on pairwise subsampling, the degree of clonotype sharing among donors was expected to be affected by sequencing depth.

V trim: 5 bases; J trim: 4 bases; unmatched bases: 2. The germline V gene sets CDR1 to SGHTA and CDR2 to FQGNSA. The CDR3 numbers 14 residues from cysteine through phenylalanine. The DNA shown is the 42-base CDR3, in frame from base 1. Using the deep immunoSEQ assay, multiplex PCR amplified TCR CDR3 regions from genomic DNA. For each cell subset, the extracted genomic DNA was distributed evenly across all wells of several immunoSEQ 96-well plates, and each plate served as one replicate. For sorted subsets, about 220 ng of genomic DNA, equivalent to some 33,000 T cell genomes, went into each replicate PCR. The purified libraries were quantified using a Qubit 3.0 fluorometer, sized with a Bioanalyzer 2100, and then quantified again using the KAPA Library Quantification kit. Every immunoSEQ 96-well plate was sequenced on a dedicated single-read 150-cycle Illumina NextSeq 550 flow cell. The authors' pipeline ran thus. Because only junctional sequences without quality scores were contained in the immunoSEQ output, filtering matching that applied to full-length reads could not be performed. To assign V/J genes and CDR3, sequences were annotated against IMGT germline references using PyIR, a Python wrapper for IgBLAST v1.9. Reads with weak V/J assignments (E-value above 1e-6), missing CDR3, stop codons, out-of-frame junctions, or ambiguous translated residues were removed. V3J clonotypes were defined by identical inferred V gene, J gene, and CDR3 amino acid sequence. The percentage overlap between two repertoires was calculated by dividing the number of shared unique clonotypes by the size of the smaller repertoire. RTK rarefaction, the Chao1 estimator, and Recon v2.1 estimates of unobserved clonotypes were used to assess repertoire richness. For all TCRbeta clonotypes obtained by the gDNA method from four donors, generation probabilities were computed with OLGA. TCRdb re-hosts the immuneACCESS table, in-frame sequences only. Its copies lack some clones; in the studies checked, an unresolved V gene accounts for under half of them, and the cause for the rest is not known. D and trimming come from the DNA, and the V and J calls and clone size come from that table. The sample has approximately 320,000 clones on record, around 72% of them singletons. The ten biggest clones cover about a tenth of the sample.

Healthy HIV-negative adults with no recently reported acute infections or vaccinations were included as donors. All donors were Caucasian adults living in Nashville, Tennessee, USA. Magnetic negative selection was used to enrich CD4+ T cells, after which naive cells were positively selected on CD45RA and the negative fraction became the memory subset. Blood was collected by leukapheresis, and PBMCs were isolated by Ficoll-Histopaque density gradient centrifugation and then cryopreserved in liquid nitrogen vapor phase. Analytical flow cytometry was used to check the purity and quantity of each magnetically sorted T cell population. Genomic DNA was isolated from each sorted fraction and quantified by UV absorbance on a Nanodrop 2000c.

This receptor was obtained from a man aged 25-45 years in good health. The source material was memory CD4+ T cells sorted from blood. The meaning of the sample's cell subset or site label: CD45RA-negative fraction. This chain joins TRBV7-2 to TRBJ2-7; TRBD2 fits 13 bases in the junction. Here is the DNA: TGTGCCAGCAGCCGGGGACTAGCGGGATACGAGCAGTACTTC. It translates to CASSRGLAGYEQYF.